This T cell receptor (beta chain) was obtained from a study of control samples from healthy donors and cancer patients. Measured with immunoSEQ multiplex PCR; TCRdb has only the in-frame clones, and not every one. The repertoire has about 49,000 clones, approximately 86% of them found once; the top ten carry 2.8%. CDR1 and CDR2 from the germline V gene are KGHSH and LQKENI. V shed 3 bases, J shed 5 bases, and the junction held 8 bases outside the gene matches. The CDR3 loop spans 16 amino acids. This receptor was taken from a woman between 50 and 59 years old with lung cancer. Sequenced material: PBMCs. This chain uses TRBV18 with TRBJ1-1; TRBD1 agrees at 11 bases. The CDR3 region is CASSPAGTGGRTEAFF. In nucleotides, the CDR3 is TGTGCCAGCTCACCCGCCGGGACAGGGGGACGGACTGAAGCTTTCTTT.